These 24 T cell receptor beta chains originate from one sample sequenced in a study of T cell responses to AZD1222 COVID-19 vaccine. The protocol was immunoSEQ multiplex PCR, while the TCRdb copy is restricted to in-frame clones and leaves out a portion. The table includes under 55,000 clones, under 90% detected once. Sequencing used peripheral blood, obtained on day 0 of AZD1222 vaccination. Every receptor here comes from an adult in good health.

V and J are TRBV10-1 and TRBJ1-5, with TRBD1 matching over 8 bases. CDR1 WNHNN and CDR2 SYGVQD come from the germline V gene (reference sequence). After removal of 2 bases from V and 8 bases from J, the junction contained 2 bases not matched to a gene. This CDR3 contains 13 residues. CDR3 amino acids: CASSEAGGKPQHF. In DNA form, the CDR3 reads TGCGCCAGCAGTGAGGCAGGGGGCAAGCCCCAGCATTTT.

The chain couples TRBV5-5 to TRBJ1-2; tentatively, D is TRBD1 (5 bases). CDR1 and CDR2 (germline): SGHKS, YYEKEE (reference sequence). This CDR3 comprises 14 residues. V gave up 3 bases and J gave up 1 base, with 10 bases separating them. CDR3 protein: CASSWDRVNYGYTF. CDR3 bases: TGTGCCAGCAGCTGGGACCGGGTTAACTATGGCTACACCTTC.

The J gene is TRBJ2-3, the V gene TRBV6-4, with a tentative D call TRBD2 (6 bases). The CDR3 sequence is 14 residues long. CDR1 is MRHNA and CDR2 is SNTAGT in the germline V gene. Trimming cost V 2 bases and J 6 bases, with 12 bases left between them. The CDR3 region is CASSDRRGADTQYF. CDR3 DNA sequence: TGTGCCAGCAGTGACCGGCGGGGTGCTGATACGCAGTATTTT.

This chain connects TRBV19 to TRBJ1-5, with no clear D. This CDR3 is built from 14 residues. Trimming stripped 10 bases from V and 3 bases from J, with 16 bases between. Germline lookup yields CDR1 LNHDA and CDR2 SQIVND (reference sequence). CDR3 nucleotide sequence: TGTGCCACAGCCCCCCGGGTGGACAATCAGCCCCAGCATTTT. The encoded protein is CATAPRVDNQPQHF.

This CDR3 reads CASSPPGRNQPQHF. The CDR3 DNA follows: TGTGCCAGCAGCCCACCTGGTCGGAACCAGCCCCAGCATTTT. This sequence joins TRBV3-1 (or the pseudogene TRBV3-2) and TRBJ1-5; D not certain. Germline lookup yields CDR1 LGHDT and CDR2 YNNKEL (reference sequence). The CDR3 loop spans 14 amino acids. V was trimmed by 4 bases and J by 7 bases, leaving 14 bases between them.

This chain uses TRBV30 with TRBJ1-4, with a tentative D call TRBD1 (5 bases). V lost 5 bases and J 5 bases, leaving 18 bases between the germline ends. Germline-derived CDR1 and CDR2 are GTSNPN and SVGIG (reference sequence). CDR3 length equals 15 residues. The CDR3 sequence: CAWAKTGTVNEKLFF. CDR3 nucleotides: TGTGCCTGGGCAAAGACCGGGACGGTAAATGAAAAACTGTTTTTT. The full variable domain, its missing parts supplied by reference TRBV30 and TRBJ1-4, is SQTIHQWPATLVQPVGSPLSLECTVEGTSNPNLYWYRQAAGRGLQLLFYSVGIGQISSEVPQNLSASRPQDRQFILSSKKLLLSDSGFYLCAWAKTGTVNEKLFFGSGTQLSVL.

This chain links TRBV5-1 with TRBJ2-7, with TRBD1 as a possible D gene (6 bases). CDR1 is SGHRS, CDR2 YFSETQ, per germline. This CDR3 contains 16 residues. V shed 7 bases and J shed 0 bases, with 20 bases lying between them. The DNA of the CDR3 is TGCGCCAGCGGAGTCAACCCCGGGACAAACTCCTACGAGCAGTACTTC. This sequence encodes CASGVNPGTNSYEQYF.

This chain links TRBV10-3 with TRBJ2-7, with 13 bases fitting TRBD2. This CDR3 contains 14 residues. Germline V gene sequence: CDR1 ENHRY, CDR2 SYGVKD. V was clipped by 5 bases and J by 5 bases; unmatched bases: 3. CDR3 residues: CAISTGTSGNEQYF. For the CDR3, the DNA is TGTGCCATCAGTACCGGGACTAGCGGGAACGAGCAGTACTTC.

The chain recombines TRBV19 with TRBJ1-4; D perhaps matches TRBD1 (6 bases). With 7 bases removed from V and 4 bases from J, the gap between germline ends came to 19 bases. Germline-derived CDR1 and CDR2 are LNHDA and SQIVND (reference sequence). The CDR3 covers 16 residues. The CDR3 loop is CASNRAAGTLNEKLFF. In DNA form, the CDR3 reads TGTGCCAGTAACAGAGCCGCCGGGACACTTAATGAAAAACTGTTTTTT. The full variable domain, its missing parts supplied by reference TRBV19 and TRBJ1-4, is DGGITQSPKYLFRKEGQNVTLSCEQNLNHDAMYWYRQDPGQGLRLIYYSQIVNDFQKGDIAEGYSVSREKKESFPLTVTSAQKNPTAFYLCASNRAAGTLNEKLFFGSGTQLSVL.

This clone was picked up one time. The chain employs TRBV28 and TRBJ2-7; the D gene could be TRBD1 or TRBD2 (5 bases each). The CDR3 has 14 amino acids. Germline lookup yields CDR1 MDHEN and CDR2 SYDVKM. V gave up 4 bases and J gave up 4 bases, with 14 bases separating them. This CDR3 reads CASSYGGIVYEQYF. CDR3 DNA sequence: TGTGCCAGCAGTTATGGGGGAATTGTGTACGAGCAGTACTTC.

The count of this clone is one. This chain connects TRBV5-1 to TRBJ2-7; 9 bases match TRBD2. Germline CDR1 and CDR2: SGHRS and YFSETQ. This CDR3 comprises 17 residues. Trimming cost V 4 bases and J 4 bases; bases outside gene matches: 15. CDR3 sequence: CASSPVASGDARYEQYF. The CDR3 DNA follows: TGCGCCAGCAGCCCAGTTGCTAGCGGGGACGCCAGATACGAGCAGTACTTC.

The V call is TRBV11-3, the J call TRBJ1-1; D uncertain. V was cut by 5 bases and J by 1 base, with 11 bases left in between. Germline values: CDR1 SGHNT, CDR2 YENEEA. This CDR3 region has 14 residues. This CDR3 reads CASSRGGGNTEAFF. The CDR3 coding sequence is TGTGCCAGCAGCCGGGGAGGAGGGAACACTGAAGCTTTCTTT.

This CDR3 is CASSDDYEQFF. The CDR3 DNA reads TGTGCCAGCAGTGACGACTATGAGCAGTTCTTC. The V call is TRBV6-2 or TRBV6-3, the J call TRBJ2-1, with no clear D. Germline V gene lookup returns CDR1 MNHEY and CDR2 SVGEGT. The CDR3 runs to 11 residues. V lost 5 bases and J lost 8, with 7 bases in between.

The V call is TRBV6-6, the J call TRBJ2-7; 10 bases are a match to TRBD1. This CDR3 spans 13 amino acids. Trimming removed 7 bases from V and 6 bases from J; junction bases left unmatched: 6. Per the germline V gene, CDR1 is MNHNY and CDR2 is SVGAGI (reference sequence). This CDR3 is CASTDRGRGEQYF. The CDR3 coding sequence is TGTGCCAGCACCGACAGGGGGCGAGGCGAGCAGTACTTC.

This rearrangement joins TRBV11-3 to TRBJ2-3; tentative D call: TRBD1 (7 bases). Per germline, CDR1 SGHNT and CDR2 YENEEA. The CDR3 contains 15 residues. V was trimmed by 5 bases and J by 3 bases, leaving 15 bases between them. CDR3 coding DNA: TGTGCCAGCAGCCTAGGAGGGACAGAAACAGATACGCAGTATTTT. Its protein product is CASSLGGTETDTQYF. Full variable domain (outside the CDR3, taken from reference TRBV11-3 and TRBJ2-3): EAGVVQSPRYKIIEKKQPVAFWCNPISGHNTLYWYLQNLGQGPELLIRYENEEAVDDSQLPKDRFSAERLKGVDSTLKIQPAELGDSAVYLCASSLGGTETDTQYFGPGTRLTVL.

The J gene is TRBJ2-7, the V gene TRBV29-1; the D is unclear. V gave up 4 bases and J gave up 0 bases, with 7 bases separating them. From germline, CDR1 is SQVTM and CDR2 ANQGSEA. The CDR3 length is 12 residues. The CDR3 DNA reads TGCAGCGTTGGCGCAGTCTCCTACGAGCAGTACTTC. Translating gives CSVGAVSYEQYF.

The chain recombines TRBV7-9 with TRBJ1-2, with D perhaps TRBD1 (6 bases). The CDR3 extends over 11 amino acids. Germline lookup yields CDR1 SEHNR and CDR2 FQNEAQ (reference sequence). V lost 8 bases, J lost 8 bases, and 12 bases lay in between. The DNA for the CDR3 is TGTGCCAGCGGGAACAGGGTCGGCTACACCTTC. It yields the protein CASGNRVGYTF.

The chain uses TRBV7-3 and TRBJ1-1; 7 nucleotides match TRBD1. V gave up 1 base and J gave up 5 bases; unmatched junction bases: 10. Per the germline V gene, CDR1 is SGHTA and CDR2 is FQGTGA. The CDR3 is 16 residues long. The CDR3 sequence is CASSLMGDSFGTEAFF. The CDR3 nucleotides read TGTGCCAGCAGCTTAATGGGGGACAGCTTTGGGACTGAAGCTTTCTTT.

The J gene is TRBJ1-6, the V gene TRBV6-2 or TRBV6-3; D is uncertain. V dropped 4 bases and J dropped 5 bases, with 9 bases sitting between them. CDR3 length equals 14 residues. Germline values: CDR1 MNHEY, CDR2 SVGEGT. The CDR3: CASSSNGDNSPLHF. The CDR3 DNA follows: TGTGCCAGCAGTTCTAACGGAGATAATTCACCCCTCCACTTT.

The chain has TRBV6-5 and TRBJ2-7, with TRBD1 matching 11 bases. With V trimmed by 7 bases and J by 0 bases, 5 bases remained unmatched. Germline lookup yields CDR1 MNHEY and CDR2 SVGAGI. This CDR3 has 15 amino acids. The DNA of the CDR3 is TGTGCCAGCAAGCCGGGACAGGGGGTCTCCTACGAGCAGTACTTC. Translation: CASKPGQGVSYEQYF.

This rearrangement joins TRBV5-1 to TRBJ1-2, with a weak D call TRBD1 (5 bases). The length of the CDR3 is 13 residues. CDR1 SGHRS and CDR2 YFSETQ come from the germline V gene. Trimming removed 2 bases at V and 10 bases at J, with 15 bases between. CDR3 sequence reads: CASSFSAGTFYTF. CDR3 coding DNA: TGCGCCAGCAGCTTTTCGGCCGGGACTTTCTACACCTTC.

This rearrangement joins TRBV28 to TRBJ2-3; D is unresolved. With 4 bases removed from V and 5 bases from J, the gap between germline ends came to 25 bases. This CDR3 comprises 18 residues. The germline gives CDR1 MDHEN, CDR2 SYDVKM. CDR3 in amino acids: CASSSTRPTATPVDTQYF. The CDR3 DNA reads as TGTGCCAGCAGTTCCACTCGACCCACCGCTACCCCGGTAGATACGCAGTATTTT.

V gene TRBV5-1 combines with J gene TRBJ2-7; D might be TRBD1 (5 bases). Germline V CDR1 and CDR2: SGHRS, YFSETQ. CDR3 size: 13 residues. V dropped 3 bases and J dropped 4 bases, with 11 bases sitting between them. The DNA for the CDR3 is TGCGCCAGCAGCTCCCTCGACAGTTACGAGCAGTACTTC. Protein sequence: CASSSLDSYEQYF.

V usage is TRBV19 and J usage is TRBJ2-2; perhaps D is TRBD1 or TRBD2 (7 bases each). Trimming took off 5 bases at V and 3 bases at J, with 19 bases between the two ends. The germline CDR1 and CDR2 sequences are LNHDA and SQIVND (reference sequence). This CDR3 comprises 17 residues. CDR3 protein: CASSPARGGAYTGELFF. The CDR3 region has the DNA TGTGCCAGTAGTCCGGCCAGGGGGGGCGCGTACACCGGGGAGCTGTTTTTT.